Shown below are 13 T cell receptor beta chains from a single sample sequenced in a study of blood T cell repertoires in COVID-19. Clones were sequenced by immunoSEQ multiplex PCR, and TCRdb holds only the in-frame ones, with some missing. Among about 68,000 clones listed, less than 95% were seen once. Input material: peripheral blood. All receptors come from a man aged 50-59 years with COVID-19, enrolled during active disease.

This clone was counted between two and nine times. Here the CDR3 reads CASSVGQGNYEQYF. In DNA form, the CDR3 reads TGTGCCAGCAGCGTAGGACAGGGGAACTACGAGCAGTACTTC. The chain joins TRBV9 to TRBJ2-7, with 8 positions matching TRBD1. The CDR3 is 14 residues long. The trim removed 0 bases at V and 3 bases at J, leaving 2 bases unmatched. Germline lookup yields CDR1 SGDLS and CDR2 YYNGEE.

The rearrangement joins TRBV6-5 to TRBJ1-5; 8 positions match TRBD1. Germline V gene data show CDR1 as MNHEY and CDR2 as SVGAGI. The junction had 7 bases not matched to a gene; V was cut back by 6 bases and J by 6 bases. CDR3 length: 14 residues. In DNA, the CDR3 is TGTGCCAGCAGCTCAGGGGGCTTCGGTCAGCCCCAGCATTTT. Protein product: CASSSGGFGQPQHF.

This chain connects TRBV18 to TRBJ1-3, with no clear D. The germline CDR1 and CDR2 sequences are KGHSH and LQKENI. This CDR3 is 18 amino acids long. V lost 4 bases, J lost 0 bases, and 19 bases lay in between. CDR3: CASSQNIALYSSGNTIYF. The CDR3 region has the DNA TGTGCCAGCTCACAAAACATAGCCCTCTACTCCTCTGGAAACACCATATATTTT.

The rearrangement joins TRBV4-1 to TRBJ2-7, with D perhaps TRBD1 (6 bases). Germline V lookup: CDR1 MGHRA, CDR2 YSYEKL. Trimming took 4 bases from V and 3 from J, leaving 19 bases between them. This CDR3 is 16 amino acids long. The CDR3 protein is CASSPQGKRGFYEQYF. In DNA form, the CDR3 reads TGCGCCAGCAGCCCCCAGGGGAAGAGGGGCTTCTACGAGCAGTACTTC.

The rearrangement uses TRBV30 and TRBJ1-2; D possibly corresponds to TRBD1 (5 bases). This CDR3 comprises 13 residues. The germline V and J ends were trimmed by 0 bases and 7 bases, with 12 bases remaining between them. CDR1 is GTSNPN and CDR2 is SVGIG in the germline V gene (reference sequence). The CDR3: CAWSVVRGSGYTF. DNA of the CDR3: TGTGCCTGGAGTGTAGTTAGGGGATCTGGCTACACCTTC.

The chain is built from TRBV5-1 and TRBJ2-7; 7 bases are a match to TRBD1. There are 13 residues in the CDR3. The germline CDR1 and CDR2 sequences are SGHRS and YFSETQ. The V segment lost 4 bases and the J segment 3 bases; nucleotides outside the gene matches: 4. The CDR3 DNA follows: TGCGCCAGCAGCCCAGACAGGGTCTACGAGCAGTACTTC. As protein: CASSPDRVYEQYF.

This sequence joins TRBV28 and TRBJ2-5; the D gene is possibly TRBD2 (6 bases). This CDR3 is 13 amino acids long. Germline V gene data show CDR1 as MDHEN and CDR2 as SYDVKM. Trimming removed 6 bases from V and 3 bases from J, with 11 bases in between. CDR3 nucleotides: TGTGCCAGCAGCCCAAGGAGGGAAGAGACCCAGTACTTC. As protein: CASSPRREETQYF.

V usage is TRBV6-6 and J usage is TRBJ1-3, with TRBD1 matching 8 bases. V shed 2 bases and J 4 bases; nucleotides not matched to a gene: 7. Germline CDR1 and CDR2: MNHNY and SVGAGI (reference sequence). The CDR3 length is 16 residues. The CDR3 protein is CASSYPTGEGGNTIYF. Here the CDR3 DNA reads TGTGCCAGCAGTTACCCGACAGGGGAAGGAGGAAACACCATATATTTT.

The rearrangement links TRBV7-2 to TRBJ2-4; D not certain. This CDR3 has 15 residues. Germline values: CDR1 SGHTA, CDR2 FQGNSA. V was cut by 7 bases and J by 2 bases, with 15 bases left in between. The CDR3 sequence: CASTPSLETKNIQYF. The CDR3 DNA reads TGTGCCAGCACCCCCTCTCTTGAGACCAAAAACATTCAGTACTTC.

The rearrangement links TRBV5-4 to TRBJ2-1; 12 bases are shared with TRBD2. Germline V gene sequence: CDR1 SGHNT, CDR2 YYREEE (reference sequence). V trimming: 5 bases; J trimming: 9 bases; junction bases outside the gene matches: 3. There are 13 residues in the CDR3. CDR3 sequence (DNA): TGTGCCAGCAGGACTAGCGGGAGCCTTGAGCAGTTCTTC. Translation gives CASRTSGSLEQFF.

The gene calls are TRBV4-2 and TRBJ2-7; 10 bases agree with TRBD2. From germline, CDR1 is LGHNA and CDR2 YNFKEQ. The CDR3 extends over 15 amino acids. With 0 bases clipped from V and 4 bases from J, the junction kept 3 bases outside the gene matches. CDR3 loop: CASSQDLAGVYEQYF. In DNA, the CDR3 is TGTGCCAGCAGCCAAGACCTAGCGGGAGTGTACGAGCAGTACTTC.

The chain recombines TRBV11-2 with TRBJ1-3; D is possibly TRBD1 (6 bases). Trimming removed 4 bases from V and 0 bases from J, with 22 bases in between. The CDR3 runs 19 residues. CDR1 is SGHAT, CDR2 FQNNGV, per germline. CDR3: CASSSLRGLRGPSGNTIYF. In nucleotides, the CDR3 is TGTGCCAGCAGCTCCCTGAGGGGCCTCAGGGGCCCCTCTGGAAACACCATATATTTT.

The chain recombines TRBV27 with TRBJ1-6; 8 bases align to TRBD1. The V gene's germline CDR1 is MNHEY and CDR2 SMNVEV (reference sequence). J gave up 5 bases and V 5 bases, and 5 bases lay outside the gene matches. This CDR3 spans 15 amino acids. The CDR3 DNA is TGTGCCAGCAGTCCAAGACAGGGGAATAATTCACCCCTCCACTTT. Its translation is CASSPRQGNNSPLHF.